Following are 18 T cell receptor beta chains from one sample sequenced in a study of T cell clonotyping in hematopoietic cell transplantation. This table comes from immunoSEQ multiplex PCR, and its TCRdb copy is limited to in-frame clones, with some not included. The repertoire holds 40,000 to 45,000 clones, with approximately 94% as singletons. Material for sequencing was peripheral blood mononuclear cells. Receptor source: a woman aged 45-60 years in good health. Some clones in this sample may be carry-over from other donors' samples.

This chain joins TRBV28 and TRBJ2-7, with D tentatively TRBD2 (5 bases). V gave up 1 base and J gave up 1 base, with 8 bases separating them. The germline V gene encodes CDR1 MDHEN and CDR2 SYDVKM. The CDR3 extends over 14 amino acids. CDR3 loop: CASSLFGESYEQYF. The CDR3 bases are TGTGCCAGCAGTTTATTTGGGGAGTCCTACGAGCAGTACTTC.

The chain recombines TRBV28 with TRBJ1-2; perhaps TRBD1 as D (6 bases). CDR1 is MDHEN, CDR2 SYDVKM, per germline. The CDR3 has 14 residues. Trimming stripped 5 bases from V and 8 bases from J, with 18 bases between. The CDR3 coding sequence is TGTGCCAGCAGTCTCGGAGGGGGGCTAGAAGGCTACACCTTC. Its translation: CASSLGGGLEGYTF.

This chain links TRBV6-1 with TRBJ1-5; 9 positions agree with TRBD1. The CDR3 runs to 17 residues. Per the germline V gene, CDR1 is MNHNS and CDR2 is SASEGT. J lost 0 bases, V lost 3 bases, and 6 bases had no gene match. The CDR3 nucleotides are TGTGCCAGCAGTGAGGGACAGGGATGGAATAGCAATCAGCCCCAGCATTTT. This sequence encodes CASSEGQGWNSNQPQHF.

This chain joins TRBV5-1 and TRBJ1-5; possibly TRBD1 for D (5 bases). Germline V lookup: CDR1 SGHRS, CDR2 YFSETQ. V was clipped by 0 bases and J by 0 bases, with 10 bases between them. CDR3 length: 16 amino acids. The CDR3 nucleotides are TGCGCCAGCAGCTTGGAGGGGCGAGATAGCAATCAGCCCCAGCATTTT. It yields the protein CASSLEGRDSNQPQHF.

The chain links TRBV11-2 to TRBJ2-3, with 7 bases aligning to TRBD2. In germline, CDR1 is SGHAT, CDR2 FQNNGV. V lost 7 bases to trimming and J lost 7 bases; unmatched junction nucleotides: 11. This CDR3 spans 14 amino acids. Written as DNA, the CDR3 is TGTGCCAGCACCCTAGCTGGCGGGGGTAATACGCAGTATTTT. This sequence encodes CASTLAGGGNTQYF.

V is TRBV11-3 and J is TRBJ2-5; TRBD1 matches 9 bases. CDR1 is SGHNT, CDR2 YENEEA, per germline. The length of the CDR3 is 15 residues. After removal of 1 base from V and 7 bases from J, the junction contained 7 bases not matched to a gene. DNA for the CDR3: TGTGCCAGCAGCTTAGTCACAGGGGGCGGCGGGACCCAGTACTTC. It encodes CASSLVTGGGGTQYF.

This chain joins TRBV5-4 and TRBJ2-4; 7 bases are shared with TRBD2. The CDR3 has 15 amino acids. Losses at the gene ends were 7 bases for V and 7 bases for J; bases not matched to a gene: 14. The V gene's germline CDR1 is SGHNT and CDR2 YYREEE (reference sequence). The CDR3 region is CASGSGGAASNIQYF. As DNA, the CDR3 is TGTGCCAGCGGGTCGGGGGGAGCGGCAAGCAACATTCAGTACTTC.

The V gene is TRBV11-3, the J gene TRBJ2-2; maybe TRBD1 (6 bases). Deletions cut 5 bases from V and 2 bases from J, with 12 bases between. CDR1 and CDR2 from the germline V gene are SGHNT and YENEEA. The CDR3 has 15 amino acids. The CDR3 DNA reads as TGTGCCAGCAGCACCGGACAGCCTAACACCGGGGAGCTGTTTTTT. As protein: CASSTGQPNTGELFF.

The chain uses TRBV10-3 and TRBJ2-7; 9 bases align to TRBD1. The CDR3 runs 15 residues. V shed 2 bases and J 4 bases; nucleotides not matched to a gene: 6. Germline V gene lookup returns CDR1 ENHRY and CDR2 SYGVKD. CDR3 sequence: CAISEKETGGYEQYF. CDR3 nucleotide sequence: TGTGCCATCAGTGAGAAAGAGACAGGGGGATACGAGCAGTACTTC.

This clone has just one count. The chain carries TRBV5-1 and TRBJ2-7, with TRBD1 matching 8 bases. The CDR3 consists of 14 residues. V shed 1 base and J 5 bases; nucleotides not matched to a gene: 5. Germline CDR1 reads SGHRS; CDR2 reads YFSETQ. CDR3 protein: CASSLWTGLDEQYF. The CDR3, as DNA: TGCGCCAGCAGCTTGTGGACAGGGTTGGACGAGCAGTACTTC.

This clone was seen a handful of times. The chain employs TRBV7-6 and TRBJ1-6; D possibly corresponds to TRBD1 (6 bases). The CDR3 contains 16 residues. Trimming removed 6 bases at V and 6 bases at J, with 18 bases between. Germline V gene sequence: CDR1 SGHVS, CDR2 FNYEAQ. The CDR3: CASSRNVGAGNSPLHF. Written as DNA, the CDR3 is TGTGCCAGCAGTCGGAACGTGGGGGCAGGTAATTCACCCCTCCACTTT.

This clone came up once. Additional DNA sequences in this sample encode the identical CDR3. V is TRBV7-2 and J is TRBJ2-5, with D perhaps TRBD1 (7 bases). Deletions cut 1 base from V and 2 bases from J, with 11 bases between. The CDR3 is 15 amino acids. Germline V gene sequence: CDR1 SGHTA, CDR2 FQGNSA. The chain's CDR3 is CASSLEAGGQETQYF. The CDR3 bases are TGTGCCAGCAGCTTAGAGGCAGGGGGGCAAGAGACCCAGTACTTC.

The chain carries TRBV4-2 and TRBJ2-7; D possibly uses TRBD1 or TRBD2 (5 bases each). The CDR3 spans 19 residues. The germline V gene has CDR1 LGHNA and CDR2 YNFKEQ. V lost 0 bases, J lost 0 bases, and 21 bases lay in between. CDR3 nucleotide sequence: TGTGCCAGCAGCCAAGAGTTGCCGGGGCCCACAGCCTTCTCCTACGAGCAGTACTTC. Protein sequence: CASSQELPGPTAFSYEQYF.

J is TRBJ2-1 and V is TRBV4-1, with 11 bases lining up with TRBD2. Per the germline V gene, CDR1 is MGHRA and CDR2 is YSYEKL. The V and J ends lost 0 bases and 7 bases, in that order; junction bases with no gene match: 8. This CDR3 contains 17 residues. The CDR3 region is CASSQDPSGGRINEQFF. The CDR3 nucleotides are TGCGCCAGCAGCCAAGATCCTAGCGGGGGGAGGATAAATGAGCAGTTCTTC.

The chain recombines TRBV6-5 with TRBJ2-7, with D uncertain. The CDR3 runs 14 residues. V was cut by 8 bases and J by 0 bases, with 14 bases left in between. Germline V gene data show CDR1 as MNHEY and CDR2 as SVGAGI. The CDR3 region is CASGDGDSSYEQYF. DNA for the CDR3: TGTGCCAGCGGTGACGGCGACTCCTCCTACGAGCAGTACTTC.

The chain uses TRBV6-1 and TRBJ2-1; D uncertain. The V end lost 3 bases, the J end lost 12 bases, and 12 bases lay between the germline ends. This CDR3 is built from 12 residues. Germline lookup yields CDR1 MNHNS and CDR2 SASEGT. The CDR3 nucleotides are TGTGCCAGCAGTGAGGCCTACCCAGGGCAGTTCTTC. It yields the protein CASSEAYPGQFF.

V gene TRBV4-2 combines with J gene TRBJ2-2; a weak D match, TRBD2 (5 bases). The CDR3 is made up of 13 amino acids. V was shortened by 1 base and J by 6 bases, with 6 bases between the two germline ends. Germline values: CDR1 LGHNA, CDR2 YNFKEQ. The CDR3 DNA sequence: TGTGCCAGCAGCCAAGGGGAGCCCGGGGAGCTGTTTTTT. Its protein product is CASSQGEPGELFF.

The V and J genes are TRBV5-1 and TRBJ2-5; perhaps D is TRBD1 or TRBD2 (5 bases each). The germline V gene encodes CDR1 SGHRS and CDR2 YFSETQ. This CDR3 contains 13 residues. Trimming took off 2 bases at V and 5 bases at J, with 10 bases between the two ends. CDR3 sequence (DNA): TGCGCCAGCAGCTTATACGGGACGGAGACCCAGTACTTC. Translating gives CASSLYGTETQYF. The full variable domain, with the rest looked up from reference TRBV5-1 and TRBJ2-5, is KAGVTQTPRYLIKTRGQQVTLSCSPISGHRSVSWYQQTPGQGLQFLFEYFSETQRNKGNFPGRFSGRQFSNSRSEMNVSTLELGDSALYLCASSLYGTETQYFGPGTRLLVL.